This T cell receptor (beta chain) was sequenced during a study of tumor-infiltrating lymphocytes in localized non-small cell lung cancer. Method: immunoSEQ multiplex PCR; TCRdb's copy keeps in-frame clones and lacks some. The table lists around 25,000 clones, roughly 63% of them singletons. The sequence derives from a human donor with non-small cell lung cancer. Sequencing was done on a sample of lung tumor tissue.

This CDR3 reads CASSRLAGEGETQYF. CDR3 sequence (DNA): TGCGCCAGCAGCCGACTAGCGGGAGAAGGAGAGACCCAGTACTTC. This chain links TRBV5-1 with TRBJ2-5; TRBD2 agrees at 12 bases. The germline gives CDR1 SGHRS, CDR2 YFSETQ. V was pared by 4 bases and J by 4 bases, with 5 bases of the junction left unmatched. This CDR3 comprises 15 residues.